This T cell receptor beta chain stems from a study of neurological immune-mediated disorders. This clonotype was picked up many times. V gave up 3 bases and J gave up 4 bases, with 24 bases separating them. The CDR3 has 18 residues. TCRdb processed the 5' RACE reads anew with MiXCR; each CDR3 protein has one entry. The sample has fewer than 90,000 distinct CDR3 sequences, about 9.3% seen once. The chain uses TRBV12-3 or TRBV12-4 and TRBJ1-1, with D tentatively TRBD1 (5 bases). The specimen was PBMCs. This receptor was identified in a man aged 40-55 years in good health. Written as DNA, the CDR3 is TGTGCCAGCAGTTTTTTGCGTAAGGGCCCGGGGGGGAGCACTGAAGCTTTCTTT. It codes for CASSFLRKGPGGSTEAFF.